The sequence of this T cell receptor beta chain was determined in a study of blood T cell repertoires in COVID-19 (dated by TCRdb to about 2020). Some background on the complete study: Samples from collaborators originated in the United States, Italy and Spain and spanned both the acute and convalescent phases of COVID-19. The material from the prospective study consisted of cDNA or gDNA derived from T cells, B-cell-depleted T cells, or PBMCs. Subjects who had been exposed to COVID-19, were actively infected with it, or had recovered from it provided the deeply sampled blood TCRbeta repertoires that made up the dataset. The repertoires were released in a freely available public database intended as a resource for research on the immune response to SARS-CoV-2. Samples came from the ongoing ImmuneRACE study (first 160 participants) plus 1,254 subjects from 6 global collaborators. The sample metadata nearly always contained a de-identified subject ID, COVID-19 status, age in years and sex. HLA class I and class II types, where available, came from metadata supplied by the sample provider rather than from assay-based typing. Broader findings and caveats from the paper: The quantity of clinical and demographic metadata differed by source and by participant and was supplied without curation.

One collaborating source in Seattle enrolled patients while the patients were actively infected and followed the patients over time throughout the course of disease. Whole blood was collected in K2EDTA tubes by collaborating institutions according to the institutions' own protocols. For TCRbeta analysis, collaborator samples were shipped as frozen whole blood, as isolated PBMCs, or as DNA extracted from either sample type. CDR3 length: 15 amino acids, cysteine to phenylalanine. CDR3 DNA is the only sequence kept; it has 45 bases, read in frame from the first base. In the germline V gene, CDR1 corresponds to SGHRS and CDR2 to YFSETQ. For this clone: Its antigen remains unidentified. A read error may produce the germline difference seen at one junction end.

TCRbeta CDR3 regions were amplified from genomic DNA using the immunoSEQ Assay, a bias-controlled multiplex PCR. Per the source publication's procedure: Within the assay, amplification of reference gene primers was used to estimate how many nucleated cells each sample contained. Sequence reads were collapsed and filtered to measure the absolute abundance of every unique TCRbeta CDR3 rearrangement. For each sample, productive Simpson clonality was calculated by taking the square root of Simpson's diversity index across productive rearrangements. Drawn from immuneACCESS, this table holds only the in-frame rearrangements with V and J called that TCRdb kept. Clones are partly lost; checked studies trace under half to an unresolved V gene and leave the rest unexplained. The V and J calls and clone size come from that table; D and trimming were worked out from the DNA. Here the sample has roughly 150,000 clones; approximately 90% occur a single time. The ten largest clones add up to around 5% of the sample.

Sequencing input: peripheral blood. The chain links TRBV5-1 with TRBJ1-4, with TRBD1 identical over 7 junction bases. The clonotype comes from a man younger than 30 with COVID-19, enrolled during active disease. The DNA sequence reads TGCGCCAGCAGCTTGGGTTTAGGGGGCGCGGAAAAACTGCTTTTT. Translation gives CASSLGLGGAEKLLF. Reference TRBV5-1 and TRBJ1-4 genes cover what lies past the CDR3, so the full variable domain is KAGVTQTPRYLIKTRGQQVTLSCSPISGHRSVSWYQQTPGQGLQFLFEYFSETQRNKGNFPGRFSGRQFSNSRSEMNVSTLELGDSALYLCASSLGLGGAEKLLFGSGTQLSVL.